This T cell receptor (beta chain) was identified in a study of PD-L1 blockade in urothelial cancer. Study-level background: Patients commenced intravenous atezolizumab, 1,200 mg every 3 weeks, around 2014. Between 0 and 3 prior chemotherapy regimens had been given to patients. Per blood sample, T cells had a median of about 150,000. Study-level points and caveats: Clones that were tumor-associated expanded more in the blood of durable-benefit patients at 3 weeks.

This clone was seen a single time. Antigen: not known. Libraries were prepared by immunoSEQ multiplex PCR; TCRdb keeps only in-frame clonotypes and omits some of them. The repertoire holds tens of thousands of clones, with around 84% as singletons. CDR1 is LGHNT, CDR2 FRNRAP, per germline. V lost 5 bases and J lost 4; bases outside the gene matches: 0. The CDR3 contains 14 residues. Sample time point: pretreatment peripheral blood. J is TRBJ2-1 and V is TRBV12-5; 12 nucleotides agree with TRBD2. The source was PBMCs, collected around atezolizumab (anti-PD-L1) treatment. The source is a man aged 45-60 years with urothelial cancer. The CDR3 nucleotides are TGTGCTAGTGGTCTAGCGGGAGGGTACAATGAGCAGTTCTTC. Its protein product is CASGLAGGYNEQFF.